The following is a TCR beta chain sequence with its context. Both 60 Vbeta primers and 13 Jbeta primers went into the PCR. Profiling relied on immunoSEQ multiplex PCR, and the TCRdb table lists in-frame clones only, not all of them. The sample has almost 95,000 clones, around three fifths seen once. This specimen comes from a study of cytomegalovirus exposure and HLA in healthy donors. The length of the CDR3 is 15 residues. Germline V gene lookup returns CDR1 LNHDA and CDR2 SQIVND (reference sequence). V was pared by 7 bases and J by 0 bases, with 5 bases of the junction left unmatched. The sequenced sample consisted of PBMCs. The J gene is TRBJ1-4, the V gene TRBV19; 7 bases map to TRBD1. The TCR originated in a man aged 25-45 years in good health and CMV-seronegative. The CDR3 spells CASTTTGATNEKLFF. The CDR3 DNA reads as TGTGCCAGTACCACCACAGGGGCAACTAATGAAAAACTGTTTTTT.